Shown below are 28 T cell receptor beta chains from a single sample sequenced in a study of molecular identifiers for immune sequencing clone quantification. TCRdb processed the PCR reads anew with MiXCR; each CDR3 protein has one entry. This sample has about 320,000 distinct CDR3 sequences, with under 25% found just once. The sequenced sample was naive CD8+ T cells from blood, with Jurkat cell RNA spiked in. Subset of the sample: FACS-sorted CD8+CD4-CCR7+CD45RA+ naive T cells. The receptors originated from a human donor in good health. Some libraries in this study had Jurkat cell RNA spiked in.

The chain joins TRBV20-1 to TRBJ2-1, with 10 nucleotides matching TRBD1. V dropped 2 bases and J dropped 8; count of bases not matched to a gene: 9. Germline loops: CDR1 DFQATT, CDR2 SNEGSKA (reference sequence). The CDR3 spans 15 residues. CDR3 in DNA: TGCAGTGCTAGAAAATTGACTGGACAGGGGGATGAGCAGTTCTTC. Amino acid sequence: CSARKLTGQGDEQFF.

The sample holds many counts of this clonotype. This chain connects TRBV27 to TRBJ1-4; possibly TRBD1 for D (5 bases). Germline lookup yields CDR1 MNHEY and CDR2 SMNVEV (reference sequence). V was cut by 5 bases and J by 5 bases, with 12 bases left in between. The CDR3 runs to 14 residues. The CDR3 DNA reads TGTGCCAGCAGTCCCCAGGGTGTAAATGAAAAACTGTTTTTT. This gives the protein CASSPQGVNEKLFF. Drawing the rest from reference TRBV27 and TRBJ1-4, the complete variable domain is EAQVTQNPRYLITVTGKKLTVTCSQNMNHEYMSWYRQDPGLGLRQIYYSMNVEVTDKGDVPEGYKVSRKEKRNFPLILESPSPNQTSLYFCASSPQGVNEKLFFGSGTQLSVL.

A word on this clonotype: Given the absence of the conserved phenylalanine or tryptophan at the CDR3 end, a read error is likely. The chain carries TRBV24-1 and TRBJ1-1, with a tentative D call TRBD1 (6 bases). The germline V gene encodes CDR1 KGHDR and CDR2 SFDVKD. Trimming took off 7 bases at V and 5 bases at J, with 16 bases between the two ends. The CDR3 is made up of 14 amino acids. The chain's CDR3 is CATSGGGQGTEAFS. DNA for the CDR3: TGTGCCACCAGCGGCGGGGGTCAGGGGACTGAAGCTTTCTCT.

The genes are TRBV7-2 and TRBJ2-7; D might be TRBD1 or TRBD2, each matching 7 bases. The CDR3 is 15 amino acids. V lost 1 base and J lost 4, with 14 bases in between. The germline V gene has CDR1 SGHTA and CDR2 FQGNSA. The CDR3 spells CASSLGGTAGYEQYF. The CDR3, as DNA: TGTGCCAGCAGCTTAGGTGGGACAGCGGGGTACGAGCAGTACTTC.

This clonotype was counted ten times or more. This rearrangement joins TRBV5-6 to TRBJ2-1, with 13 bases lining up with TRBD2. The CDR3 runs 14 residues. From germline, CDR1 is SGHDT and CDR2 YYEEEE. The V segment lost 0 bases and the J segment 14 bases; nucleotides outside the gene matches: 5. The CDR3, as DNA: TGTGCCAGCAGCTTGGCACTAGCGGGAGGGGTCGAGTTCTTC. Protein sequence: CASSLALAGGVEFF.

This clonotype was recorded a few times. The chain employs TRBV7-8 and TRBJ1-5; 9 positions agree with TRBD1. V lost 5 bases, J lost 7 bases, and 12 bases stayed unmatched. Germline values: CDR1 SGHVS, CDR2 FQNEAQ. There are 16 residues in the CDR3. CDR3 amino acids: CASSKSGTGTWQPQHF. CDR3 nucleotides: TGTGCCAGCAGCAAGAGTGGGACAGGGACGTGGCAGCCCCAGCATTTT. The full variable domain, completed using reference TRBV7-8 and TRBJ1-5, is GAGVSQSPRYKVAKRGQDVALRCDPISGHVSLFWYQQALGQGPEFLTYFQNEAQLDKSGLPSDRFFAERPEGSVSTLKIQRTQQEDSAVYLCASSKSGTGTWQPQHFGDGTRLSIL.

In its sample, this clonotype was seen many times. The chain employs TRBV2 and TRBJ2-3, with D unresolved. Germline lookup yields CDR1 SNHLY and CDR2 FYNNEI. Trimming stripped 4 bases from V and 0 bases from J, with 20 bases between. The CDR3 runs to 18 residues. The CDR3 DNA sequence: TGTGCCAGCAGTGGGGCCCTTTGGGCAGATAGAAGCACAGATACGCAGTATTTT. This gives the protein CASSGALWADRSTDTQYF.

The V call is TRBV6-2 or TRBV6-3, the J call TRBJ2-3; 8 nucleotides align to TRBD1. This CDR3 region has 15 residues. Germline CDR1 reads MNHEY; CDR2 reads SVGEGT. The V and J ends lost 0 bases and 6 bases, in that order; junction bases with no gene match: 5. In DNA, the CDR3 is TGTGCCAGCAGTTACTCCCCGACAGGGGTGGATACGCAGTATTTT. Protein sequence: CASSYSPTGVDTQYF.

There are many counts of this clonotype. J is TRBJ1-5 and V is TRBV27, with a possible D match to TRBD1 (6 bases). The CDR3 consists of 15 residues. The germline V gene has CDR1 MNHEY and CDR2 SMNVEV (reference sequence). The V gene lost 3 bases and the J gene lost 7 bases, with 16 bases spanning the gap. The CDR3 sequence is CASSFVGGAGQPQHF. As DNA, the CDR3 is TGTGCCAGCAGTTTTGTTGGGGGGGCAGGACAGCCCCAGCATTTT.

This rearrangement joins TRBV7-3 to TRBJ2-5, with D possibly being TRBD1 (6 bases). The CDR3 runs 15 residues. Germline V lookup: CDR1 SGHTA, CDR2 FQGTGA. V lost 4 bases and J lost 2, with 14 bases in between. CDR3 protein: CASSWVGAPQETQYF. CDR3 nucleotides: TGTGCCAGCAGCTGGGTGGGGGCCCCACAAGAGACCCAGTACTTC. Supplemented by reference TRBV7-3 and TRBJ2-5, the full variable domain reads GAGVSQTPSNKVTEKGKYVELRCDPISGHTALYWYRQSLGQGPEFLIYFQGTGAADDSGLPNDRFFAVRPEGSVSTLKIQRTERGDSAVYLCASSWVGAPQETQYFGPGTRLLVL.

Ten or more counts support this clonotype. This sequence joins TRBV20-1 and TRBJ2-7; 7 bases line up with TRBD2. The CDR3 sequence is 15 residues long. J lost 0 bases, V lost 5 bases, and 10 bases had no gene match. CDR1 and CDR2 (germline): DFQATT, SNEGSKA (reference sequence). This CDR3 reads CSAREVGRASYEQYF. CDR3 DNA sequence: TGCAGTGCTCGGGAAGTGGGGAGGGCCTCCTACGAGCAGTACTTC.

On this clonotype itself: A read error may be the cause here, since a much bigger clone is one base away. This chain connects TRBV29-1 to TRBJ2-1; 9 positions match TRBD2. Per the germline V gene, CDR1 is SQVTM and CDR2 is ANQGSEA. This CDR3 contains 14 residues. After removal of 1 base from V and 5 bases from J, the junction contained 3 bases not matched to a gene. The CDR3, as DNA: TGCAGCGTTGAAGGAATAGCGGGAGACAATGAGCAGTTCTTC. Its translation is CSVEGIAGDNEQFF.

This clonotype was recorded at least ten times. The chain links TRBV12-3 or TRBV12-4 to TRBJ1-5, with 7 positions matching TRBD1. The CDR3 is 15 amino acids. The ends lost 3 bases at V and 2 bases at J; junction bases unmatched: 4. The CDR3 DNA reads TGTGCCAGCAGTTTGGAGGGGGCGCGCAATCAGCCCCAGCATTTT. It specifies CASSLEGARNQPQHF.

This clonotype was detected many times. This chain joins TRBV28 and TRBJ2-7; a possible D gene is TRBD1 (5 bases). The CDR3 runs to 14 residues. The germline V and J ends were trimmed by 3 bases and 2 bases, with 11 bases remaining between them. Germline V gene data show CDR1 as MDHEN and CDR2 as SYDVKM. CDR3 nucleotide sequence: TGTGCCAGCAGTTTTAGGGGCAGACCCTACGAGCAGTACTTC. Protein: CASSFRGRPYEQYF.

At least ten counts were recorded for this clonotype. The chain combines TRBV7-2 with TRBJ1-2, with unresolved D. The CDR3 is 13 residues long. The V and J ends lost 5 bases and 4 bases respectively, with 11 bases between them. Looked up from germline, CDR1 is SGHTA and CDR2 is FQGNSA. CDR3: CASSPGLLYGYTF. The DNA of the CDR3 is TGTGCCAGCAGCCCCGGACTGCTCTATGGCTACACCTTC. The variable domain in full, with the rest retrieved from reference TRBV7-2 and TRBJ1-2, is GAGVSQSPSNKVTEKGKDVELRCDPISGHTALYWYRQSLGQGLEFLIYFQGNSAPDKSGLPSDRFSAERTGGSVSTLTIQRTQQEDSAVYLCASSPGLLYGYTFGSGTRLTVV.

This clonotype was seen a few times. The V call is TRBV7-3, the J call TRBJ2-5, with D unclear. The length of the CDR3 is 16 residues. The ends were cut back, 5 bases at V and 3 bases at J, with 19 bases in the middle. The V gene's germline CDR1 is SGHTA and CDR2 FQGTGA. The CDR3 nucleotides read TGTGCCAGCAGCATAGGCATGGATCCTGACAAAGAGACCCAGTACTTC. Translating gives CASSIGMDPDKETQYF.

This chain links TRBV19 with TRBJ2-3, with 8 bases aligning to TRBD2. The CDR3 runs to 18 residues. With 3 bases clipped from V and 0 bases from J, the junction kept 11 bases outside the gene matches. Germline V lookup: CDR1 LNHDA, CDR2 SQIVND (reference sequence). This chain's CDR3 is CASSIAGGAQTSTDTQYF. CDR3 DNA sequence: TGTGCCAGTAGTATCGCGGGAGGCGCCCAAACTAGCACAGATACGCAGTATTTT.

About this clonotype itself: The junction does not match germline at one end; this may be a read error. The chain has TRBV6-1 and TRBJ2-7; tentatively, D is TRBD1 (6 bases). This CDR3 is built from 16 residues. In germline, CDR1 is MNHNS, CDR2 SASEGT. The CDR3 region is CASSGLLRGPSYKQYF. CDR3 nucleotide sequence: TGTGCCAGCAGCGGCCTCCTCAGGGGTCCTTCCTACAAGCAGTACTTT.

There are a few counts of this clonotype. J is TRBJ2-5 and V is TRBV7-2; the D gene could be TRBD1 or TRBD2 (5 bases each). V was clipped by 3 bases and J by 5 bases, with 16 bases between them. The CDR3 is 15 residues long. Germline V lookup: CDR1 SGHTA, CDR2 FQGNSA. As DNA, the CDR3 is TGTGCCAGCAGCTTGGAGCGGACTTGGGGGGAGACCCAGTACTTC. The encoded protein is CASSLERTWGETQYF.

This clonotype has more than one count but fewer than ten. The chain combines TRBV11-2 with TRBJ1-2, with TRBD1 identical over 8 bases. V shed 4 bases, J shed 4 bases, and the junction held 8 bases outside the gene matches. The CDR3 consists of 15 residues. The germline V gene has CDR1 SGHAT and CDR2 FQNNGV. The CDR3 DNA sequence: TGTGCCAGCAGCTCTGGACAGGGTGCTTTCTATGGCTACACCTTC. This codes for CASSSGQGAFYGYTF. The entire variable domain, with the rest obtained from reference TRBV11-2 and TRBJ1-2, is as follows: EAGVAQSPRYKIIEKRQSVAFWCNPISGHATLYWYQQILGQGPKLLIQFQNNGVVDDSQLPKDRFSAERLKGVDSTLKIQPAKLEDSAVYLCASSSGQGAFYGYTFGSGTRLTVV.

This clonotype appeared many times. V usage is TRBV29-1 and J usage is TRBJ2-2, with D perhaps TRBD1 or TRBD2 (7 bases each). CDR3 length equals 14 residues. From germline, CDR1 is SQVTM and CDR2 ANQGSEA. V lost 5 bases and J 3 bases, leaving 13 bases between the germline ends. The CDR3 DNA reads as TGCAGCGTTCAGGGGGGGATGGACACCGGGGAGCTGTTTTTT. Protein: CSVQGGMDTGELFF.

This clonotype was detected only a few times. The chain couples TRBV28 to TRBJ2-7; TRBD2 is a possible D gene (5 bases). Trimming cost V 4 bases and J 6 bases, with 10 bases left between them. This CDR3 is built from 12 residues. Per the germline V gene, CDR1 is MDHEN and CDR2 is SYDVKM. CDR3 DNA: TGTGCCAGCAGTTCAGAGGGTCCCGAGCAGTACTTC. It yields the protein CASSSEGPEQYF.

This clonotype was recorded a few times. The J gene is TRBJ2-1, the V gene TRBV4-3; a weak D match, TRBD1 (5 bases). Germline-derived CDR1 and CDR2 are LGHNA and YSLEER. This CDR3 is 15 amino acids long. The V gene lost 4 bases and the J gene lost 1 base, with 11 bases spanning the gap. CDR3 in amino acids: CASSLEQGSYNEQFF. The CDR3 bases are TGCGCCAGCAGCCTTGAGCAGGGTTCCTACAATGAGCAGTTCTTC.

As for this clonotype: It may be a read error: a sequence one base away is much more abundant. This rearrangement joins TRBV30 to TRBJ2-2; D ambiguous. The CDR3 runs to 13 residues. Germline CDR1 GTSNPN, CDR2 SVGIG (reference sequence). Trimming took 3 bases from V and 6 from J, leaving 11 bases between them. The DNA for the CDR3 is TGTGCCTGGAGGTTGTCTGGGCCCGGGGAGCTGTTTTTT. Translated, it gives CAWRLSGPGELFF. The entire variable domain, with the rest obtained from reference TRBV30 and TRBJ2-2, is as follows: SQTIHQWPATLVQPVGSPLSLECTVEGTSNPNLYWYRQAAGRGLQLLFYSVGIGQISSEVPQNLSASRPQDRQFILSSKKLLLSDSGFYLCAWRLSGPGELFFGEGSRLTVL.

This clonotype was detected ten times or more. The rearrangement links TRBV24-1 to TRBJ2-2, with 9 bases matching TRBD1. V gave up 1 base and J gave up 3 bases; unmatched junction bases: 14. Germline V CDR1 and CDR2: KGHDR, SFDVKD. CDR3 length: 20 residues. The CDR3 sequence is CATSDFRTNTGGWDTGELFF. In nucleotides, the CDR3 is TGTGCCACCAGTGATTTTAGGACCAATACAGGGGGCTGGGACACCGGGGAGCTGTTTTTT.

This clonotype has just a few counts. The chain uses TRBV7-6 and TRBJ1-5, with 10 bases lining up with TRBD1. Trimming cost V 2 bases and J 3 bases; bases outside gene matches: 7. Germline V gene data show CDR1 as SGHVS and CDR2 as FNYEAQ. The length of the CDR3 is 17 residues. The CDR3, as DNA: TGTGCCAGCAGCTTAAACCCCGGGACAGGGGTCAATCAGCCCCAGCATTTT. Protein: CASSLNPGTGVNQPQHF. The full variable domain, in which reference TRBV7-6 and TRBJ1-5 provide the parts outside the CDR3, is GAGVSQSPRYKVTKRGQDVALRCDPISGHVSLYWYRQALGQGPEFLTYFNYEAQQDKSGLPNDRFSAERPEGSISTLTIQRTEQRDSAMYRCASSLNPGTGVNQPQHFGDGTRLSIL.

This clonotype showed up many times. V and J are TRBV5-5 and TRBJ2-7; 11 bases are a match to TRBD1. The V and J ends lost 0 bases and 6 bases, in that order; junction bases with no gene match: 5. The CDR3 loop spans 15 amino acids. CDR1 and CDR2 (germline): SGHKS, YYEKEE (reference sequence). The CDR3 sequence is CASSLDTGTGGEQYF. CDR3 DNA sequence: TGTGCCAGCAGCTTGGATACCGGGACAGGGGGCGAGCAGTACTTC.

The table lists this clonotype with a few counts. The chain joins TRBV7-9 to TRBJ1-1; TRBD1 might be the D (6 bases). The CDR3 totals 15 residues. Germline CDR1 and CDR2: SEHNR and FQNEAQ (reference sequence). V lost 5 bases and J 4 bases, leaving 17 bases between the germline ends. Here the CDR3 reads CASSGRDKAGTEAFF. CDR3 nucleotide sequence: TGTGCCAGCAGCGGAAGGGACAAGGCGGGCACTGAAGCTTTCTTT.